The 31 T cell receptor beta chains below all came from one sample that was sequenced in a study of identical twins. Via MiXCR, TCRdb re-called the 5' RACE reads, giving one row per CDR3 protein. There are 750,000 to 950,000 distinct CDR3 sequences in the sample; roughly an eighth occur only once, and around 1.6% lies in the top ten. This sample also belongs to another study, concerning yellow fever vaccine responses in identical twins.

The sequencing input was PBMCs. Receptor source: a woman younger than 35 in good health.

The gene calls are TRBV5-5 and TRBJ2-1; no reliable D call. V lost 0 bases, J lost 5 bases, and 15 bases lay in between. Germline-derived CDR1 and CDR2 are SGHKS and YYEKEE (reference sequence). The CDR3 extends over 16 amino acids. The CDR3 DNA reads TGTGCCAGCAGCTTGGTATTGGTGACTGGTCACAATGAGCAGTTCTTC. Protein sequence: CASSLVLVTGHNEQFF.

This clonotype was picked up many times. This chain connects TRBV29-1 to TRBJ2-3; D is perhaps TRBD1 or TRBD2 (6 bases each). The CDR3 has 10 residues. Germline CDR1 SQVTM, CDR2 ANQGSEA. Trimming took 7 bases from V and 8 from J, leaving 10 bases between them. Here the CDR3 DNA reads TGCAGCGCAGAGGGGGGTACGCAGTATTTT. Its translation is CSAEGGTQYF.

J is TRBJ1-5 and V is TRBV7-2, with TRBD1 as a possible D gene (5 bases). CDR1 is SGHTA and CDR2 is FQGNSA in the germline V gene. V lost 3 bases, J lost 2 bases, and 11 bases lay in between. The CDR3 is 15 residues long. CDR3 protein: CASSLWGDGNQPQHF. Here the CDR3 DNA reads TGTGCCAGCAGCTTGTGGGGGGACGGCAATCAGCCCCAGCATTTT.

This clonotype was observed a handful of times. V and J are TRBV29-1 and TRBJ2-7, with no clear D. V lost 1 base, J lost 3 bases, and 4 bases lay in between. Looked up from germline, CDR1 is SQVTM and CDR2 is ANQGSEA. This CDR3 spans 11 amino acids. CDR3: CSVEVNYEQYF. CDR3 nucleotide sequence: TGCAGCGTTGAAGTGAACTACGAGCAGTACTTC.

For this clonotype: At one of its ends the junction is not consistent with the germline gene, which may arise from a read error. The CDR3 reads CAGSWGTSANTGELFF. The CDR3 bases are TGCGCCGGCAGCTGGGGGACTAGCGCTAACACCGGGGAGCTGTTTTTT. V and J are TRBV5-1 and TRBJ2-2; 10 bases fit TRBD2. The CDR3 has 16 amino acids. Germline assignment: CDR1 SGHRS and CDR2 YFSETQ.

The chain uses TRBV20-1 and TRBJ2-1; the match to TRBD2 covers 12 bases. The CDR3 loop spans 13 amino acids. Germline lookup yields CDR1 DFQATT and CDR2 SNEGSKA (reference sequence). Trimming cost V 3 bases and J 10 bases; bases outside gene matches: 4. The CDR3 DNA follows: TGCAGTGCTAGGACTAGCGGGGGACGGGAGCAGTTCTTC. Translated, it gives CSARTSGGREQFF.

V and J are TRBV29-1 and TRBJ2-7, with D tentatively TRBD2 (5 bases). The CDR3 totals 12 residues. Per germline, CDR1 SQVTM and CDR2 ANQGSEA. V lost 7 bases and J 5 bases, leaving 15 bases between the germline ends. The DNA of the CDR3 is TGCAGCGCCCGCCTACCCGGGGACGAGCAGTACTTC. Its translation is CSARLPGDEQYF.

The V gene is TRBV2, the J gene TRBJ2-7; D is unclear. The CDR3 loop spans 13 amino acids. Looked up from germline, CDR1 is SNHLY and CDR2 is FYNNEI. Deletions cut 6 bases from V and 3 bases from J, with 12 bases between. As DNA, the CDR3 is TGTGCCAGCAGCCCGGGTTCGAACTACGAGCAGTACGTC. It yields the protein CASSPGSNYEQYV.

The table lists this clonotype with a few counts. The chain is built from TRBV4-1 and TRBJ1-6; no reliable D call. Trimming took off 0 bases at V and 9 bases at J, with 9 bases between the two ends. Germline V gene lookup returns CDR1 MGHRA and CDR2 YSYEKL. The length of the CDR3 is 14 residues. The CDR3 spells CASSQDTTFSPLHF. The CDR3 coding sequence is TGCGCCAGCAGCCAAGATACGACTTTTTCACCCCTCCACTTT.

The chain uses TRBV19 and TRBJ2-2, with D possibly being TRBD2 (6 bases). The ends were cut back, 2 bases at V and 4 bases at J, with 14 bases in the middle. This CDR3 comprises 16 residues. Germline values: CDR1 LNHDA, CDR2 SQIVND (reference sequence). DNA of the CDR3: TGTGCCAGTAGTATATTTGGGGGGTCTGGCACCGGGGAGCTGTTTTTT. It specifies CASSIFGGSGTGELFF.

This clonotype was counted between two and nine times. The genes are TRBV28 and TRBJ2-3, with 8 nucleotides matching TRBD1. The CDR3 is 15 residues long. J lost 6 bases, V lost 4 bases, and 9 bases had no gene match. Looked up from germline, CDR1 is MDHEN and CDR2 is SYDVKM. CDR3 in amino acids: CASSWDRLTLDTQYF. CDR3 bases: TGTGCCAGCAGTTGGGACAGGCTTACCCTTGATACGCAGTATTTT.

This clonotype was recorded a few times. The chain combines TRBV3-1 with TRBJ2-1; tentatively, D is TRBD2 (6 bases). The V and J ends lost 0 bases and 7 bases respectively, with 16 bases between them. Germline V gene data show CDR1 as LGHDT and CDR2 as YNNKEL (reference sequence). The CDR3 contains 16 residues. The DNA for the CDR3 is TGTGCCAGCAGCCAAGATTGGGGGGTGCCGGGGAATGAGCAGTTCTTC. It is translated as CASSQDWGVPGNEQFF.

The CDR3 DNA reads as TGTGCCAGCAGGGGAGCGAATACCTACAATGAGCAGTTCTTC. Its protein is CASRGANTYNEQFF. The chain couples TRBV2 to TRBJ2-1; perhaps TRBD2 as D (5 bases). Germline loops: CDR1 SNHLY, CDR2 FYNNEI. Trimming pared 6 bases from V and 2 bases from J, leaving 11 bases between. The CDR3 spans 14 residues.

CDR3 sequence: CSALSQAEAFF. CDR3 DNA: TGCAGTGCTTTATCACAGGCTGAAGCTTTCTTT. The chain couples TRBV20-1 to TRBJ1-1; weak D call: TRBD1 (5 bases). The V and J ends lost 5 bases and 6 bases respectively, with 10 bases between them. The CDR3 runs to 11 residues. CDR1 is DFQATT, CDR2 SNEGSKA, per germline (reference sequence).

CDR3: CSEVLSSGGGPDTQYF. The CDR3 coding sequence is TGCAGTGAGGTCTTATCTAGCGGGGGGGGTCCAGATACGCAGTATTTT. V and J are TRBV20-1 and TRBJ2-3, with 12 bases fitting TRBD2. Germline V gene lookup returns CDR1 DFQATT and CDR2 SNEGSKA (reference sequence). V trimming: 7 bases; J trimming: 4 bases; junction bases outside the gene matches: 12. The CDR3 runs to 16 residues.

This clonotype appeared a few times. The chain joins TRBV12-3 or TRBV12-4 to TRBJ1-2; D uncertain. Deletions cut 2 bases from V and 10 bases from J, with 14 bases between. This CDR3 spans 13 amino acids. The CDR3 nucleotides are TGTGCCAGCAGTTTAAGGTCCTCGGTAATCTACACCTTC. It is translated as CASSLRSSVIYTF.

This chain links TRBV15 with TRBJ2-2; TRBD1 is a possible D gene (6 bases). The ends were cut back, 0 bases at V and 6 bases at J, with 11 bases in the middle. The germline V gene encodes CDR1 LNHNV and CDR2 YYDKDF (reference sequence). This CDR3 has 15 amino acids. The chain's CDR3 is CATSRDNRAAGELFF. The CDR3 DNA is TGTGCCACCAGCAGAGATAACAGGGCAGCCGGGGAGCTGTTTTTT.

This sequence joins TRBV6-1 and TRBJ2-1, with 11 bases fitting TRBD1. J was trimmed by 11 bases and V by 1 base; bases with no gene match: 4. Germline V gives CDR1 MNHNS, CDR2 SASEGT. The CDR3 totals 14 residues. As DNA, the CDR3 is TGTGCCAGCAGTGAAGGGACAGGGGGCCCCCAGCAGTTCTTC. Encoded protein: CASSEGTGGPQQFF.

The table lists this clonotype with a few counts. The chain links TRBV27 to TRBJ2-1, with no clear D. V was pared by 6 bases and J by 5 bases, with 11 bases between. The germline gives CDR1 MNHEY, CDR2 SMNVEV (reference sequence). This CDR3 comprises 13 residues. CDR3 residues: CASRPPEDNEQFF. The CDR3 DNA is TGTGCCAGCAGGCCCCCCGAGGACAATGAGCAGTTCTTC.

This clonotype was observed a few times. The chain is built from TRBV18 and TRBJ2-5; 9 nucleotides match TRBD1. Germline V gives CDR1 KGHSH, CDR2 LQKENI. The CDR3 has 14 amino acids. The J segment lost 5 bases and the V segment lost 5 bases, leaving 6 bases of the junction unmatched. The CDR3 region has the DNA TGTGCCAGCTCATCCTCACAGGGGGCGGAGACCCAGTACTTC. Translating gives CASSSSQGAETQYF. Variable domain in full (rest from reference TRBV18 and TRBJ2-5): NAGVMQNPRHLVRRRGQEARLRCSPMKGHSHVYWYRQLPEEGLKFMVYLQKENIIDESGMPKERFSAEFPKEGPSILRIQQVVRGDSAAYFCASSSSQGAETQYFGPGTRLLVL.

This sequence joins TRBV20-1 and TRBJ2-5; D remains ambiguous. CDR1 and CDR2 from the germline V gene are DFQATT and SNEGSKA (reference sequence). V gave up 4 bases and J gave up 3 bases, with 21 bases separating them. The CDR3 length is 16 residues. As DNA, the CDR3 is TGCAGTGCTAAAAGGCAAAAGGTAGACTTAGAAGAGACCCAGTACTTC. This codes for CSAKRQKVDLEETQYF.

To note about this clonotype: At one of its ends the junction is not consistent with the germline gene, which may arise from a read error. The CDR3 protein is CASSSGGGGRSPGEQYF. The CDR3 nucleotides are TGTGCCAGCAGCTCTGGCGGCGGCGGGAGGTCCCCTGGCGAGCAGTACTTC. The chain carries TRBV5-3 and TRBJ2-7, with 8 bases that match TRBD2. TRBV5-3 belongs to the ORF category, with a function that is uncertain. The CDR3 contains 17 residues.

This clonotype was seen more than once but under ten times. CDR3 in DNA: TGTGCCAGCAGCCGCGTGGTTCCCGACACCGGGGAGCTGTTTTTT. Translating it yields CASSRVVPDTGELFF. J is TRBJ2-2 and V is TRBV3-1; no definite D call. CDR1 is LGHDT and CDR2 is YNNKEL in the germline V gene (reference sequence). This CDR3 is 15 amino acids long. V was clipped by 4 bases and J by 3 bases, with 12 bases between them.

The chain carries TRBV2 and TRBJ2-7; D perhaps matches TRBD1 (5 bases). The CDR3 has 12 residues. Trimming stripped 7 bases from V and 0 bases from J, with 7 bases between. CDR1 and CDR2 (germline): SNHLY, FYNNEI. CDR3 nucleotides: TGTGCCAGCAAGGACATCTCCTACGAGCAGTACTTC. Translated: CASKDISYEQYF.

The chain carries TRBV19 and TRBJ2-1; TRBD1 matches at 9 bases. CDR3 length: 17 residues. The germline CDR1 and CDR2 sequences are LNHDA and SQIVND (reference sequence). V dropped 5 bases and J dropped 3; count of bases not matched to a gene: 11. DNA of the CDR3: TGTGCCAGTAGTCCCGGGACAGGGAGGGACTACTACAATGAGCAGTTCTTC. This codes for CASSPGTGRDYYNEQFF. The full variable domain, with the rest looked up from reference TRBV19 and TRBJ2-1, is DGGITQSPKYLFRKEGQNVTLSCEQNLNHDAMYWYRQDPGQGLRLIYYSQIVNDFQKGDIAEGYSVSREKKESFPLTVTSAQKNPTAFYLCASSPGTGRDYYNEQFFGPGTRLTVL.

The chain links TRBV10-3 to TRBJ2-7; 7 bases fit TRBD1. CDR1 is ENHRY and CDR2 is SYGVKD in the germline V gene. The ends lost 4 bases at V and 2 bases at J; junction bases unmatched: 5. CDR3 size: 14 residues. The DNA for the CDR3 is TGTGCCATCAGTGTGGGGACAGCTACCTACGAGCAGTACTTC. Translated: CAISVGTATYEQYF.

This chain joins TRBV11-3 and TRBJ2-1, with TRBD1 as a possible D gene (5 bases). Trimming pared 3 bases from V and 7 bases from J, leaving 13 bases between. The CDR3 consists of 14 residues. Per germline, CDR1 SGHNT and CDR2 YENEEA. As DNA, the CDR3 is TGTGCCAGCAGCTTGGGCACGGCAGGGAATGAGCAGTTCTTC. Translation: CASSLGTAGNEQFF.

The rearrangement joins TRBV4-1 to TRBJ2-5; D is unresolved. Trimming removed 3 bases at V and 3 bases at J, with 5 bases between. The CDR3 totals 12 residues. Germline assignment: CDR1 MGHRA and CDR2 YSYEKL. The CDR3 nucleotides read TGCGCCAGCAGCCATATAAAAGAGACCCAGTACTTC. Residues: CASSHIKETQYF.

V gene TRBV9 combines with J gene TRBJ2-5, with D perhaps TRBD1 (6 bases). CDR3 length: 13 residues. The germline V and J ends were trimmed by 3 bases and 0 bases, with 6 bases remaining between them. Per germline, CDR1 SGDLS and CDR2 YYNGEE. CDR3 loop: CASSGQDQETQYF. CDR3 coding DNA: TGTGCCAGCAGCGGACAGGACCAAGAGACCCAGTACTTC.

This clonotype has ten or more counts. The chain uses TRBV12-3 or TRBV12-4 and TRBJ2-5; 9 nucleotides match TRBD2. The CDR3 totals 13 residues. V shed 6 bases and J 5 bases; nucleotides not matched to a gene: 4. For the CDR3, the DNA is TGTGCCAGCAGATTTAGCGGGAGTGAGACCCAGTACTTC. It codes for CASRFSGSETQYF.

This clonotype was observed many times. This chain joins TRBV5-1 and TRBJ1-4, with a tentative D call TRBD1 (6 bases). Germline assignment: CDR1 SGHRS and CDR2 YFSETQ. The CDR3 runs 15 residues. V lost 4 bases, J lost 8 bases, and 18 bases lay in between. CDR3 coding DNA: TGCGCCAGCAGCGACCAGTGGGGGGCAGAGGAAAAACTGTTTTTT. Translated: CASSDQWGAEEKLFF.